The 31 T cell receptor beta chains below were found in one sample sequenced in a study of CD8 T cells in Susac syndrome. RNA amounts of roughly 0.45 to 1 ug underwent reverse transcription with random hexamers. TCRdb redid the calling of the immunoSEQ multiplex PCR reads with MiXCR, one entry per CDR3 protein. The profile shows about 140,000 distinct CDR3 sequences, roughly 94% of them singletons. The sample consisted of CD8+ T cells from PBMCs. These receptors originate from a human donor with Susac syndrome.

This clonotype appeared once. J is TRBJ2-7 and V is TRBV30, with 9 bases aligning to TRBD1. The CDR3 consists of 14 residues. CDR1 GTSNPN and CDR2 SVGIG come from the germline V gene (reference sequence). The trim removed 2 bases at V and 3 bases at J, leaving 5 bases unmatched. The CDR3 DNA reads TGTGCCTGGAGTAAGGGACAGGGAGACTACGAGCAGTACTTC. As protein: CAWSKGQGDYEQYF.

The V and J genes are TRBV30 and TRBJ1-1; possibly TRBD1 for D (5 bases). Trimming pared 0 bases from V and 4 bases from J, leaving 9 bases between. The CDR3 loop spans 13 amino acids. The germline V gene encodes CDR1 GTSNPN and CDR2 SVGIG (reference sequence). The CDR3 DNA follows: TGTGCCTGGAGTGTAGCAGGGTTCACTGAAGCTTTCTTT. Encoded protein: CAWSVAGFTEAFF. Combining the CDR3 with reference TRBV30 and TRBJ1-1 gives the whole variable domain SQTIHQWPATLVQPVGSPLSLECTVEGTSNPNLYWYRQAAGRGLQLLFYSVGIGQISSEVPQNLSASRPQDRQFILSSKKLLLSDSGFYLCAWSVAGFTEAFFGQGTRLTVV.

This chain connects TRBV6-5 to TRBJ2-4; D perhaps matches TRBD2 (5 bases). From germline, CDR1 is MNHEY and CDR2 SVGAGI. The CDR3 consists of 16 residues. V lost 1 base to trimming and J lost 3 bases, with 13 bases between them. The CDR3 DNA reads TGTGCCAGCAGTTACTTGGACTGGGGAGACAAAAACATTCAGTACTTC. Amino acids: CASSYLDWGDKNIQYF.

The CDR3 sequence: CASSQVMASGGRTDTQYF. The CDR3 DNA sequence: TGTGCCAGCAGCCAAGTTATGGCTAGCGGAGGGAGGACAGATACGCAGTATTTT. V usage is TRBV3-1 and J usage is TRBJ2-3; 7 bases fit TRBD2. The germline V gene encodes CDR1 LGHDT and CDR2 YNNKEL (reference sequence). The V segment lost 1 base and the J segment 3 bases; nucleotides outside the gene matches: 13. The CDR3 extends over 18 amino acids.

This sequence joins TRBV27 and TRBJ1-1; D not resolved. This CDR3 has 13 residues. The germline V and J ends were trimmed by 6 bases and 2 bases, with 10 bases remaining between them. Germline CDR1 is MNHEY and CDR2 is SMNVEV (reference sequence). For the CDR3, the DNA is TGTGCCAGCAGACCCGGAAGTAACACTGAAGCTTTCTTT. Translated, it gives CASRPGSNTEAFF.

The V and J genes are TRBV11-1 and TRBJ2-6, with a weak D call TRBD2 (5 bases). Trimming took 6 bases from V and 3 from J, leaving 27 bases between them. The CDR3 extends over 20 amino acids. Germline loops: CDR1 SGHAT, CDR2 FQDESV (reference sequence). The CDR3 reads CASRPAFRAGGRYGANVLTF. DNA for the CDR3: TGTGCCAGCAGGCCAGCGTTCCGGGCAGGAGGACGCTATGGGGCCAACGTCCTGACTTTC.

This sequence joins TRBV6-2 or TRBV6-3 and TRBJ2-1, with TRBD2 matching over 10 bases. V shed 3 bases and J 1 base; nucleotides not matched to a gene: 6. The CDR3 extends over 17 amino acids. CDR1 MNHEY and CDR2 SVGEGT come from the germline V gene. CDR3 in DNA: TGTGCCAGCAGTTATTCCGTGACTAGCGGGTCCTACAATGAGCAGTTCTTC. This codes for CASSYSVTSGSYNEQFF.

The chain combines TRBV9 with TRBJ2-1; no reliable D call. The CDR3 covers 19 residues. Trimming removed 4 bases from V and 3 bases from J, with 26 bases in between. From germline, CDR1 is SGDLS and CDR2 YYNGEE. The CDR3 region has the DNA TGTGCCAGCAGCCCCGGAACCCTGAGCCCCCCTTCTCTCTACAATGAGCAGTTCTTC. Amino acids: CASSPGTLSPPSLYNEQFF.

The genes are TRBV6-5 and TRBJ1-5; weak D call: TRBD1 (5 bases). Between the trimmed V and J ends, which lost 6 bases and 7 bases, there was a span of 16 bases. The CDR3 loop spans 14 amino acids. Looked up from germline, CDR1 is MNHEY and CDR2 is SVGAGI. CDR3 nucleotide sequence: TGTGCCAGCAGCCCCTGGACATTCGACCAGCCCCAGCATTTT. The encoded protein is CASSPWTFDQPQHF.

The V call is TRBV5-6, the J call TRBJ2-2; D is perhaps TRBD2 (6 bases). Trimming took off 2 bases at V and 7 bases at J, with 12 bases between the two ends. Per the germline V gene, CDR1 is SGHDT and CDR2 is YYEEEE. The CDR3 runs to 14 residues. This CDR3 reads CASSFGSGVGELFF. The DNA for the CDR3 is TGTGCCAGCAGCTTCGGGAGTGGTGTCGGGGAGCTGTTTTTT.

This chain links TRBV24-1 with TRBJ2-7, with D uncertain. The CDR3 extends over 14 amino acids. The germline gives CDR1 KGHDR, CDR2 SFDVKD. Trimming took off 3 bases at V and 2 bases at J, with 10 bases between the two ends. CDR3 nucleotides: TGTGCCACCAGTGATACCGGTAACCCCTACGAGCAGTACTTC. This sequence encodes CATSDTGNPYEQYF.

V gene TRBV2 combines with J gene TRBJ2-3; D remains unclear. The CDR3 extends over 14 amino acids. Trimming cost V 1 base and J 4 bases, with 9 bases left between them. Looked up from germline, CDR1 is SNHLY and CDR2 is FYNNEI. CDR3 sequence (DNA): TGTGCCAGCAGTGAAGAGCCAGCAGCAGATACGCAGTATTTT. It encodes CASSEEPAADTQYF.

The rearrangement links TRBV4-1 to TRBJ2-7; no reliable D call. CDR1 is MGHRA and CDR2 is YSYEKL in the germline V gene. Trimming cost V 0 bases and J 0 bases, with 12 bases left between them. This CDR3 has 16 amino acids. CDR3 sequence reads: CASSQDSISGSYEQYF. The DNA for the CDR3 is TGCGCCAGCAGCCAAGATTCGATCTCTGGCTCCTACGAGCAGTACTTC.

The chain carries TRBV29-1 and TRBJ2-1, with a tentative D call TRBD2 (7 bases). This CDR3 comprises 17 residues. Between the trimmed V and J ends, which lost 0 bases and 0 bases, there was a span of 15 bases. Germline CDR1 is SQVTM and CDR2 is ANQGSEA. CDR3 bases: TGCAGCGTTGAAGATCTCGGGGGGCAGAGCTCCTACAATGAGCAGTTCTTC. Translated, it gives CSVEDLGGQSSYNEQFF.

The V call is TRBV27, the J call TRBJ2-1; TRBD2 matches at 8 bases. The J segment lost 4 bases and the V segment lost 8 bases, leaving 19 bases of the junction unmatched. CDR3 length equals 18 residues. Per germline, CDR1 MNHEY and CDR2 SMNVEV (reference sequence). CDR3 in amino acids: CASSSALAGLLGYNEQFF. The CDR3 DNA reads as TGTGCCAGCTCATCGGCGCTAGCGGGCCTTCTCGGGTACAATGAGCAGTTCTTC.

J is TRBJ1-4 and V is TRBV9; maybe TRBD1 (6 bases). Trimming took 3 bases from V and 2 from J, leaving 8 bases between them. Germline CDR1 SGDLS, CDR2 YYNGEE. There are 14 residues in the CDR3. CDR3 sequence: CASSDRETNEKLFF. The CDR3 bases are TGTGCCAGCAGCGACAGGGAGACTAATGAAAAACTGTTTTTT. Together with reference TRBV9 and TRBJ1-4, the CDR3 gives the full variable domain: DSGVTQTPKHLITATGQRVTLRCSPRSGDLSVYWYQQSLDQGLQFLIQYYNGEERAKGNILERFSAQQFPDLHSELNLSSLELGDSALYFCASSDRETNEKLFFGSGTQLSVL.

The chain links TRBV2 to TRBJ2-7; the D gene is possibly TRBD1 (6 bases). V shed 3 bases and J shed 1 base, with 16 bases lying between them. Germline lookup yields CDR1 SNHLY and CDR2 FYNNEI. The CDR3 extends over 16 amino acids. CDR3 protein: CASSDQGQIYSYEQYF. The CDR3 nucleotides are TGTGCCAGCAGTGATCAGGGGCAAATTTATTCCTACGAGCAGTACTTC.

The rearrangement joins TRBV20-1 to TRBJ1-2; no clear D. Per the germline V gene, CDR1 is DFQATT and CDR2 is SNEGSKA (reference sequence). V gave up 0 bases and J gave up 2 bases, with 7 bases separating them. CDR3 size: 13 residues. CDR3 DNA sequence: TGCAGTGCTAGAGATTCCGCCAACTATGGCTACACCTTC. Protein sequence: CSARDSANYGYTF.

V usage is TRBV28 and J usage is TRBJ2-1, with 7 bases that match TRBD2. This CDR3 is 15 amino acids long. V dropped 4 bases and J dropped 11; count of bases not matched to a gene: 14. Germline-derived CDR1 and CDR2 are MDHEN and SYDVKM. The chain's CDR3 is CASSWEDGRFRQQFF. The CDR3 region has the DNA TGTGCCAGCAGTTGGGAGGACGGGAGGTTTCGACAGCAGTTCTTC. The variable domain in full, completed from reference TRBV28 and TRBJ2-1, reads DVKVTQSSRYLVKRTGEKVFLECVQDMDHENMFWYRQDPGLGLRLIYFSYDVKMKEKGDIPEGYSVSREKKERFSLILESASTNQTSMYLCASSWEDGRFRQQFFGPGTRLTVL.

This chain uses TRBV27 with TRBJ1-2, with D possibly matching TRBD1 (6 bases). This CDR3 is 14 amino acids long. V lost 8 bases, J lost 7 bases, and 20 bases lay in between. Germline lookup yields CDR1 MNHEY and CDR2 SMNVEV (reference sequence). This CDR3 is CASGAGGATGGYTF. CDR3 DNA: TGTGCCAGCGGCGCGGGGGGGGCGACCGGTGGCTACACCTTC.

CDR3 sequence (DNA): TGCAGTGCTAGAGTCGGGAGCTCCTACAATGAGCAGTTCTTC. It specifies CSARVGSSYNEQFF. The rearrangement links TRBV20-1 to TRBJ2-1; D is possibly TRBD2 (6 bases). The CDR3 loop spans 14 amino acids. Germline V gene sequence: CDR1 DFQATT, CDR2 SNEGSKA (reference sequence). Trimming stripped 1 base from V and 0 bases from J, with 7 bases between.

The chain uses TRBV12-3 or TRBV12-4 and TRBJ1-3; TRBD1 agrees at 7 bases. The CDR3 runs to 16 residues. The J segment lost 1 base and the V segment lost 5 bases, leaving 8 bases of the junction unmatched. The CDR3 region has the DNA TGTGCCAGCAGTCCGGGACAGACCGTATCTGGAAACACCATATATTTT. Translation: CASSPGQTVSGNTIYF.

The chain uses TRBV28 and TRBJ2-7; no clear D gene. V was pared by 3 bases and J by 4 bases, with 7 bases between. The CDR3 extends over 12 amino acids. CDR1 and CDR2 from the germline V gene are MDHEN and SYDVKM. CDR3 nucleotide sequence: TGTGCCAGCAGTTTCCCTAGTTACGAGCAGTACTTC. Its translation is CASSFPSYEQYF. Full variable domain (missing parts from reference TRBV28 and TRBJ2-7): DVKVTQSSRYLVKRTGEKVFLECVQDMDHENMFWYRQDPGLGLRLIYFSYDVKMKEKGDIPEGYSVSREKKERFSLILESASTNQTSMYLCASSFPSYEQYFGPGTRLTVT.

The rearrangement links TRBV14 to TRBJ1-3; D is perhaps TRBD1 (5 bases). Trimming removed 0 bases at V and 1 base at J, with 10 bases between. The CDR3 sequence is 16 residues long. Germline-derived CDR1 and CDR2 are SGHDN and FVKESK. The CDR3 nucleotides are TGTGCCAGCAGCCAAGAGGGACTGGCGTCTGGAAACACCATATATTTT. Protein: CASSQEGLASGNTIYF.

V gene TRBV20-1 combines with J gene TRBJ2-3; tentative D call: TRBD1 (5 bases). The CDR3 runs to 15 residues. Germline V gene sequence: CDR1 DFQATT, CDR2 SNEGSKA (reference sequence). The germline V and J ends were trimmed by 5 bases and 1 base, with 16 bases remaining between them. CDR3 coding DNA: TGCAGTGCTCAATTCCGACAGAGAGGCACAGATACGCAGTATTTT. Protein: CSAQFRQRGTDTQYF.

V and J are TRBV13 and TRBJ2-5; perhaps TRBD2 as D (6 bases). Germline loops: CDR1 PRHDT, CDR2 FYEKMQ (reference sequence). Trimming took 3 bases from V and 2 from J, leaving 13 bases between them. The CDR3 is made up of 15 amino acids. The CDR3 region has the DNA TGTGCCAGCAGCTTTGGGAGGAAAGGTCAAGAGACCCAGTACTTC. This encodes CASSFGRKGQETQYF. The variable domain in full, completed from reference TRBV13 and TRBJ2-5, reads AAGVIQSPRHLIKEKRETATLKCYPIPRHDTVYWYQQGPGQDPQFLISFYEKMQSDKGSIPDRFSAQQFSDYHSELNMSSLELGDSALYFCASSFGRKGQETQYFGPGTRLLVL.

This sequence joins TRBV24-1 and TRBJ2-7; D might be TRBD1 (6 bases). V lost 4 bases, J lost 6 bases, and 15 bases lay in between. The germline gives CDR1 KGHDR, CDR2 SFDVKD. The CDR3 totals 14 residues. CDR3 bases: TGTGCCACCAGTGAGGGGGCGTACCCCTCCGAGCAGTACTTC. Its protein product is CATSEGAYPSEQYF.

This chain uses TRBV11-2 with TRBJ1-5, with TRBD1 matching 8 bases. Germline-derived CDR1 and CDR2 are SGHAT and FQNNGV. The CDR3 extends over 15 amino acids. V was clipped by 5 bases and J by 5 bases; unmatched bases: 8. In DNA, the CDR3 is TGTGCCAGCAGCGAAGGGACAGGATCTTATCAGCCCCAGCATTTT. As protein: CASSEGTGSYQPQHF.

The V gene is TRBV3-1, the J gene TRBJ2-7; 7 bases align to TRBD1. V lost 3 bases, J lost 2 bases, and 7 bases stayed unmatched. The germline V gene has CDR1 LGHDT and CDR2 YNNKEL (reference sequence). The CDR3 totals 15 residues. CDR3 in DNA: TGTGCCAGCAGCCATACAGGGGAAACAACCTACGAGCAGTACTTC. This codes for CASSHTGETTYEQYF.

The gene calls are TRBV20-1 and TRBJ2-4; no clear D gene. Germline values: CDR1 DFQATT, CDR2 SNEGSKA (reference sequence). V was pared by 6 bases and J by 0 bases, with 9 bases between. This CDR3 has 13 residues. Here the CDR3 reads CSATTVAKNIQYF. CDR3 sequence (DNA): TGCAGTGCGACCACAGTAGCCAAAAACATTCAGTACTTC.

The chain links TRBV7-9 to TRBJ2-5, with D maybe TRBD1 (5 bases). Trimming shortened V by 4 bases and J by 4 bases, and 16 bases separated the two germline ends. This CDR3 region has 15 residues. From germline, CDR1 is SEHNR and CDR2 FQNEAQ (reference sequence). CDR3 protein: CASSYPSDSRETQYF. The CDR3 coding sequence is TGTGCCAGCAGCTATCCAAGTGACAGCAGAGAGACCCAGTACTTC.